A selection of T cell receptor beta chains follows, all from one sample in a study of CD8+ T cells in alopecia areata. Produced via immunoSEQ multiplex PCR; TCRdb's table is partial and in-frame only. The repertoire holds about 200,000 clones, with roughly 64% as singletons. The sequences come from CD4+ T cells sorted from blood, collected at week 24, from a patient treated with tofacitinib. These receptors all stem from a human donor with alopecia areata. Each CDR3 is given with its conserved first and last residue. The D gene is left open where the match is weak. Clone size is shown for a subset of rows, as once, few, many or a class of expanded clone.

>TRBJ1-5|NA|12|TRBV10-3|NA
TGTGCCATCAGTGACAGGAATCAGCCCCAGCATTTT
CAISDRNQPQHF
>TRBJ2-1|TRBD1|14|TRBV29-1|NA
TGCAGCAATTTAAAAGGGGGCGCGTACAATGAGCAGTTCTTC
CSNLKGGAYNEQFF
>TRBJ1-1|NA|13|TRBV27|few
TGTGCCAGCAGCCCCTCCGGTAACACTGAAGCTTTCTTT
CASSPSGNTEAFF
>TRBJ2-2|NA|13|TRBV28|NA
TGTGCCAGCAGTTTACCGGGGACCGGGGAGCTGTTTTTT
CASSLPGTGELFF
>TRBJ2-1|TRBD2|20|TRBV4-1|NA
TGCGCCAGCAGCCAAGAAGTGGCTAGCGGGTGGGGCCGTGGCAACAATGAGCAGTTCTTC
CASSQEVASGWGRGNNEQFF
>TRBJ2-5|TRBD2|16|TRBV7-6|NA
TGTGCCAGCAGCTTGCCGGGACTAGCGGGGGGGGAGACCCAGTACTTC
CASSLPGLAGGETQYF
>TRBJ2-4|TRBD2|15|TRBV7-8|few
TGTGCCAGCAGCTTAGTCGGCGGGGGTAGTAACATTCAGTACTTC
CASSLVGGGSNIQYF
>TRBJ1-2|TRBD1|13|TRBV7-3|NA
TGTGCCAGCAGCCGGGGACAGCACTATGGCTACACCTTC
CASSRGQHYGYTF
>TRBJ1-6|TRBD1|15|TRBV5-1|NA
TGCGCCAGCAGCTCAACAGGGGTAGGCAATTCACCCCTCCACTTT
CASSSTGVGNSPLHF
>TRBJ1-2|TRBD1|16|TRBV9|NA
TGTGCCAGCAGCCTTAGTCCGGGACAGGGCGTCTATGGCTACACCTTC
CASSLSPGQGVYGYTF
>TRBJ2-4|TRBD1|16|TRBV4-3|NA
TGCGCCAGCAGCCAAGACTTGGGGACAGTGGGAAACATTCAGTACTTC
CASSQDLGTVGNIQYF
>TRBJ2-1|NA|16|TRBV6-5|NA
TGTGCCAGCAGTTACGACTTCAGGGGTAGGGGCAATGAGCAGTTCTTC
CASSYDFRGRGNEQFF
>TRBJ2-7|TRBD2|17|TRBV7-2|few
TGTGCCAGCAGCTTAATGGCTAGCGGGGGGGCTTCCGACGAGCAGTACTTC
CASSLMASGGASDEQYF
>TRBJ2-5|NA|13|TRBV15|NA
TGTGCCACCAGCAGAGATAAGGAAGAGACCCAGTACTTC
CATSRDKEETQYF
>TRBJ2-2|NA|13|TRBV30|once
TGTGCCTGTGCGGGACTCAACACCGGGGAGCTGTTTTTT
CACAGLNTGELFF
>TRBJ2-7|NA|11|TRBV27|few
TGTGCCAGCCTTGACTGGTACGAGCAGTACTTC
CASLDWYEQYF
>TRBJ2-1|NA|14|TRBV7-3|NA
TGTGCCAGCAGCTTAATGGCGGCAGATAATGAGCAGTTCTTC
CASSLMAADNEQFF
>TRBJ1-4|NA|12|TRBV28|NA
TGTGCCAGCATTGGGGTTGGAGAAAAACTGTTTTTT
CASIGVGEKLFF
>TRBJ2-1|NA|12|TRBV5-1|NA
TGCGCCAGCAGCTCGGCTGAAAGTGAGCAGTTCTTC
CASSSAESEQFF
>TRBJ2-3|NA|12|TRBV29-1|NA
TGCAGCGTTGTGACAGATTCAGATACGCAGTATTTT
CSVVTDSDTQYF
>TRBJ2-5|TRBD2|15|TRBV18|NA
TGTGCCAGCTCACCACTGGGAGGGGCCCAAGAGACCCAGTACTTC
CASSPLGGAQETQYF
>TRBJ2-3|TRBD2|14|TRBV29-1|few
TGCAGCGCGGGACTAGCGGGGCCCACAGATACGCAGTATTTT
CSAGLAGPTDTQYF
>TRBJ1-2|NA|15|TRBV23-1|few
TGCGCCAGCAGTCAATCGGGGGGATGCGGGTGTGGCTACACCTTC
CASSQSGGCGCGYTF
>TRBJ2-3|TRBD1|16|TRBV7-8|NA
TGTGCCAGCAGCCCTACAGGGGTGTTTGGCACAGATACGCAGTATTTT
CASSPTGVFGTDTQYF
>TRBJ1-2|NA|14|TRBV25-1|few
TGTGCCAGCAGTGAATCTGGGGGGCGTTATGGCTACACCTTC
CASSESGGRYGYTF
>TRBJ2-1|NA|12|TRBV18|NA
TGTGCCAGCTCGAACGACCGAGCCTTTGGGTTCTTC
CASSNDRAFGFF
>TRBJ2-3|NA|15|TRBV2|few
TGTGCCAGCAGCCCCGGCAGGGGGGGCACAGATACGCAGTATTTT
CASSPGRGGTDTQYF
>TRBJ2-5|NA|14|TRBV10-3|few
TGTGCCACCACCGGGGCAGGTCCCCGAGAGACCCAGTACTTC
CATTGAGPRETQYF
>TRBJ2-5|NA|13|TRBV7-2|NA
TGTGCCAGCAGCTTATGGGGGACGGAGACCCAGTACTTC
CASSLWGTETQYF
>TRBJ1-1|NA|11|TRBV20-1|NA
TGCAGTGCAAACGGGCCGCGAGAAGCTTTCTTT
CSANGPREAFF
>TRBJ1-1|NA|12|TRBV7-9|NA
TGTGCCAGCAGCTCCGAGGACACTGAAGCTTTCTTT
CASSSEDTEAFF
>TRBJ2-5|NA|16|TRBV30|NA
TGTGCCTGGACCCCTCAGGGGGGGATAAAACAAGAGACCCAGTACTTC
CAWTPQGGIKQETQYF
>TRBJ1-3|NA|17|TRBV5-6|NA
TGTGCCAGCAGCTTAGAATTCGGCCCGACGGGGGGAAACACCATATATTTT
CASSLEFGPTGGNTIYF
>TRBJ1-1|NA|14|TRBV6-6|NA
TGTGCCAGCGGGGAAGGAGATATGAACACTGAAGCTTTCTTT
CASGEGDMNTEAFF
>TRBJ2-7|TRBD1|12|TRBV6-5|few
TGTGCCAGCAGCAGGGGGCTGAACGAGCAGTACTTC
CASSRGLNEQYF
>TRBJ2-1|NA|13|TRBV5-4|NA
TGTGCCAGCAGCTTGGTCCGTTACAATGAGCAGTTCTTC
CASSLVRYNEQFF
>TRBJ2-2|NA|13|TRBV30|NA
TGTGCCTGGAGTACACAGCTCACCGGGGAGCTGTTTTTT
CAWSTQLTGELFF
>TRBJ2-1|NA|13|TRBV9|NA
TGTGCCAGCAGTCCTGCCAGCCTCAATGAGCAGTTCTTC
CASSPASLNEQFF
>TRBJ2-5|NA|15|TRBV2|NA
TGTGCCAGCAGTGATGGGCTGGGCGAGGGAGAGACCCAGTACTTC
CASSDGLGEGETQYF
>TRBJ2-1|NA|15|TRBV7-9|NA
TGTGCCAGCAGCCCGTCGGGGAGCGCCTACAATGAGCAGTTCTTC
CASSPSGSAYNEQFF
>TRBJ2-7|NA|15|TRBV19|once
TGTGCCAGTAGTTCCCAGTCGGCGGGGTCCTACGAGCAGTACTTC
CASSSQSAGSYEQYF
>TRBJ2-5|NA|13|TRBV29-1|NA
TGCAGCGTTGGTGGCAGGGGCCAAGAGACCCAGTACTTC
CSVGGRGQETQYF
>TRBJ1-6|NA|14|TRBV10-3|NA
TGTGCCATCAGTCAGGGAGGGCATAATTCACCCCTCCACTTT
CAISQGGHNSPLHF
>TRBJ2-3|NA|13|TRBV10-3|NA
TGTGCCATCTCGAGGACTAGCACAGATACGCAGTATTTT
CAISRTSTDTQYF
>TRBJ2-3|NA|15|TRBV30|once
TGTGCCTGGAGTTGGTCTAGGGGCCTCGGAGATACGCAGTATTTT
CAWSWSRGLGDTQYF
>TRBJ2-5|TRBD2|19|TRBV4-3|NA
TGCGCCAGCAGCCAGGTTGGAAGGGGGACTAGCGGCCCTCAAGAGACCCAGTACTTC
CASSQVGRGTSGPQETQYF
>TRBJ1-2|TRBD1|14|TRBV10-2|NA
TGCGCCAGCCGTCCCCGGGGGACAGCCTATGGCTACACCTTC
CASRPRGTAYGYTF
>TRBJ2-1|NA|12|TRBV6-5|few
TGTGCCAGCAAGGACAGTACCAATGAGCAGTTCTTC
CASKDSTNEQFF
>TRBJ2-1|TRBD2|19|TRBV4-1|few
TGCGCCAGCAGCCAAGATTGGGGGGCTAGCGGGTCCTCCTACAATGAGCAGTTCTTC
CASSQDWGASGSSYNEQFF
>TRBJ1-5|NA|17|TRBV5-7|NA
TGTGCCGCAACCGGTTGGAGGAAGGGTATTAGCAATCAGTCCCAGCATTTT
CAATGWRKGISNQSQHF
>TRBJ1-6|NA|17|TRBV5-4|NA
TGTGCCAGCAGCTTGGATCCCGGGGGGGCGGTAAATTCACCCCTCCACTTT
CASSLDPGGAVNSPLHF
>TRBJ1-4|TRBD1|16|TRBV5-1|NA
TGCGCCAGCAGCTTGGGGACAGGGAACGATGGTGAAAAACTGTTTTTT
CASSLGTGNDGEKLFF
>TRBJ2-2|TRBD2|18|TRBV7-9|NA
TGTGCCAGCAGCTTAATCTCAAGCGGCGGGAGAGGCACCGGGGAGCTGTTTTTT
CASSLISSGGRGTGELFF